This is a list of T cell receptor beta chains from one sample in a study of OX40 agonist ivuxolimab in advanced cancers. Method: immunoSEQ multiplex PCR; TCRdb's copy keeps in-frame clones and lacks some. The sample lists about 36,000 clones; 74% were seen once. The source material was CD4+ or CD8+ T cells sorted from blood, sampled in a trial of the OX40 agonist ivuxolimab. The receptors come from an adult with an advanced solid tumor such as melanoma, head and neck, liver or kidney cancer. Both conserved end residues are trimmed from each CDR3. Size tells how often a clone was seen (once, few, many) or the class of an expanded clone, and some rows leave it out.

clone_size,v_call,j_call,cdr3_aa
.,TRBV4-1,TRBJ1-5,ASSQVGGPWDQPQH
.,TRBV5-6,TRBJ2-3,ASSLEKLAGVSDTQY
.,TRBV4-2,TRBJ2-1,ASSQGRTSSYNEQF
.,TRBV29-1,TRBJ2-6,SVGGTGGASGANVLT
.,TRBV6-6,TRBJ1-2,ASSYLGAYGYT
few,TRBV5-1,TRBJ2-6,ASSQAGTGRSGANVLT
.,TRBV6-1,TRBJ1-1,ASGQARMSEAF
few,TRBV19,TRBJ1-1,ASSLWDNEAF
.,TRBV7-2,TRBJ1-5,ASSTDSNQPQH
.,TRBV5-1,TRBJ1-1,ASSPEAGVMNTEAF
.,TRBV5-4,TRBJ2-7,ASSPGGLSYEQY
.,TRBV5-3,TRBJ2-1,ARSTTSGVDYNEQF
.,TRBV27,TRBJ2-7,ASSETSLYEQY
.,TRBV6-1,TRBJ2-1,ASRSGPSYNEQF
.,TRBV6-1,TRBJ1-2,ASSESPGTGGNGYT
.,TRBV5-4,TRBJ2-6,ASSLATGANVLT
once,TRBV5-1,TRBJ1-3,ASSPADSGNTIY
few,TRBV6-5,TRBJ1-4,ASSTHFGTNEKLF
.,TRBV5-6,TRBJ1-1,ASSLMRGEAF
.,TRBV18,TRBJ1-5,ASSPDGQGVLGNQPQH
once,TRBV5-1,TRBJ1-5,ASSLEGNSNQPQH
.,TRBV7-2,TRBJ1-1,ASSIDRSTEAF
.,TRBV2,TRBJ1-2,ASSYGTAIYGYT
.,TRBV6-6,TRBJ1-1,ASSPGSMNTEAF
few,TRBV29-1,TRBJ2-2,SVGQGGYAGELF
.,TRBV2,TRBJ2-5,ASTATGGRSETQY
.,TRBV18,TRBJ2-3,ASSRTQRDTQY
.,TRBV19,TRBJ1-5,ASSMGSRGNQPQH
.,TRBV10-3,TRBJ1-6,AISPDRGSPYNSPLH
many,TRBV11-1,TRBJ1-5,ASSLGTGGNQPQH
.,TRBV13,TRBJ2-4,ASSFRGRRDIQY
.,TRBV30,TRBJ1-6,AWSAQGKNSPLH
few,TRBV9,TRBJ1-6,ASGKGYSRGSPLH
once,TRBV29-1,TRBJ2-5,SPMGLAETQY
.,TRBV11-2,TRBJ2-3,ASSRGGAGGADTQY
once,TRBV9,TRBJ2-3,ASSVGPGGATDTQY
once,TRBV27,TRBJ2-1,ASSLWIAGEQF
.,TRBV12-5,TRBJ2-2,ATGTGATADTGELF
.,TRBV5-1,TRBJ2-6,ASSAGHSGANVLT
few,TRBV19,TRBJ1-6,ASTLLGDYGNSPLH
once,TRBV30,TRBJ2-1,AWSVPVAGGRNEQF
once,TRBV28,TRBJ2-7,ASREPTGYEQY